The T cell receptor beta chain described here comes from a study of cytomegalovirus exposure and HLA in healthy donors. Study context: Early on, a data release was issued that held roughly 80 million unique TCRs from HLA-typed donors. Study findings and constraints: Donors were assumed by presence/absence analyses to have roughly uniform sequencing depth.

Researchers ran the PCR with 60 Vbeta and 13 Jbeta primers. Measured with immunoSEQ multiplex PCR; TCRdb has only the in-frame clones, and not every one. This table holds some 150,000 clones, 78% found once. After removal of 4 bases from V and 4 bases from J, the junction contained 5 bases not matched to a gene. This CDR3 region has 16 residues. Germline assignment: CDR1 SNHLY and CDR2 FYNNEI. About this clone itself: Antigen: not known.

Material for sequencing was PBMCs. J is TRBJ2-2 and V is TRBV2, with 11 bases aligning to TRBD1. This TCR was sampled from a male donor in good health and CMV-seronegative. In DNA form, the CDR3 reads TGTGCCAGCAGTGCGAAAGGACAGGGGGCCACCGGGGAGCTGTTTTTT. This codes for CASSAKGQGATGELFF.